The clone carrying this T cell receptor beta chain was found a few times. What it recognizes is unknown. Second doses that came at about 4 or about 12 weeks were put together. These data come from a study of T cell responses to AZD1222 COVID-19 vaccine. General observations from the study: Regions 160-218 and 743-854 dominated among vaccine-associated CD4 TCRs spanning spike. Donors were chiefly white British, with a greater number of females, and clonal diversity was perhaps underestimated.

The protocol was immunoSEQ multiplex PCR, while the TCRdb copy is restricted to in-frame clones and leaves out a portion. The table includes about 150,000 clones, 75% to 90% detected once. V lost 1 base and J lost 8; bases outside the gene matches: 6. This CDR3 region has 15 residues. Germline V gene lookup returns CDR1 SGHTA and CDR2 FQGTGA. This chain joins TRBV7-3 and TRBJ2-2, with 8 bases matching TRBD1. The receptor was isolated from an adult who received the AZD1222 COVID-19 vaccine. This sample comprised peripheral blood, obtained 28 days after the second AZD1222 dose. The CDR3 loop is CASSLISGGSGELFF. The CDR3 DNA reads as TGTGCCAGCAGCTTAATTTCAGGGGGCTCTGGGGAGCTGTTTTTT. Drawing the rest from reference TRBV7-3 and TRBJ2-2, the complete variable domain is GAGVSQTPSNKVTEKGKYVELRCDPISGHTALYWYRQSLGQGPEFLIYFQGTGAADDSGLPNDRFFAVRPEGSVSTLKIQRTERGDSAVYLCASSLISGGSGELFFGEGSRLTVL.